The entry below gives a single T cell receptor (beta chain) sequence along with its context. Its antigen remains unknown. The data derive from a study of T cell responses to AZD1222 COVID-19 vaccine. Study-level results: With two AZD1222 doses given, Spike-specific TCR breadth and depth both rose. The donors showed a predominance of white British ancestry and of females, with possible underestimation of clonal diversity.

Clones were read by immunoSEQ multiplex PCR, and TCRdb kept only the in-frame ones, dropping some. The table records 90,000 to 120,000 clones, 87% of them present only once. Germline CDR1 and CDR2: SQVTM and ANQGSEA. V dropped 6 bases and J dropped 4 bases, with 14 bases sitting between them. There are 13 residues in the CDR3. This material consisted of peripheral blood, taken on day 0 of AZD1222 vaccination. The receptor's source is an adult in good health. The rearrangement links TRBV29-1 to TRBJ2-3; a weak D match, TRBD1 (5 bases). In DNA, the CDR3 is TGCAGCGTGACCCCCAGGGTCGCAGATACGCAGTATTTT. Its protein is CSVTPRVADTQYF.